This T cell receptor (beta chain) was retrieved from a study of T cell responses to AZD1222 COVID-19 vaccine. General study points: Every sample of the repertoires postdated the peak T cell response. CD4 TCRs linked to vaccination spanned spike, dominating at 160-218 and 743-854. Nearly half of spike-specific TCRs reportedly target unmutated variant regions. Clonal diversity was possibly underestimated; the donors were predominantly white British and more often female.

Here immunoSEQ multiplex PCR was the method, and the copy in TCRdb shows in-frame clones only, minus some. The table lists about 100,000 clones, around 89% of them singletons. Germline lookup yields CDR1 MGHRA and CDR2 YSYEKL. The junction had 8 bases not matched to a gene; V was cut back by 1 base and J by 4 bases. The CDR3 totals 17 residues. The table lists this clone with a count of one. The antigen remains unidentified. The specimen was peripheral blood, collected on day 0 of AZD1222 vaccination. The clonotype comes from an adult in good health. This chain uses TRBV4-1 with TRBJ2-5; 11 bases agree with TRBD2. Here the CDR3 DNA reads TGCGCCAGCAGCCAAGCCCCACTAGCGGGAGTAGGAGAGACCCAGTACTTC. Its translation is CASSQAPLAGVGETQYF.